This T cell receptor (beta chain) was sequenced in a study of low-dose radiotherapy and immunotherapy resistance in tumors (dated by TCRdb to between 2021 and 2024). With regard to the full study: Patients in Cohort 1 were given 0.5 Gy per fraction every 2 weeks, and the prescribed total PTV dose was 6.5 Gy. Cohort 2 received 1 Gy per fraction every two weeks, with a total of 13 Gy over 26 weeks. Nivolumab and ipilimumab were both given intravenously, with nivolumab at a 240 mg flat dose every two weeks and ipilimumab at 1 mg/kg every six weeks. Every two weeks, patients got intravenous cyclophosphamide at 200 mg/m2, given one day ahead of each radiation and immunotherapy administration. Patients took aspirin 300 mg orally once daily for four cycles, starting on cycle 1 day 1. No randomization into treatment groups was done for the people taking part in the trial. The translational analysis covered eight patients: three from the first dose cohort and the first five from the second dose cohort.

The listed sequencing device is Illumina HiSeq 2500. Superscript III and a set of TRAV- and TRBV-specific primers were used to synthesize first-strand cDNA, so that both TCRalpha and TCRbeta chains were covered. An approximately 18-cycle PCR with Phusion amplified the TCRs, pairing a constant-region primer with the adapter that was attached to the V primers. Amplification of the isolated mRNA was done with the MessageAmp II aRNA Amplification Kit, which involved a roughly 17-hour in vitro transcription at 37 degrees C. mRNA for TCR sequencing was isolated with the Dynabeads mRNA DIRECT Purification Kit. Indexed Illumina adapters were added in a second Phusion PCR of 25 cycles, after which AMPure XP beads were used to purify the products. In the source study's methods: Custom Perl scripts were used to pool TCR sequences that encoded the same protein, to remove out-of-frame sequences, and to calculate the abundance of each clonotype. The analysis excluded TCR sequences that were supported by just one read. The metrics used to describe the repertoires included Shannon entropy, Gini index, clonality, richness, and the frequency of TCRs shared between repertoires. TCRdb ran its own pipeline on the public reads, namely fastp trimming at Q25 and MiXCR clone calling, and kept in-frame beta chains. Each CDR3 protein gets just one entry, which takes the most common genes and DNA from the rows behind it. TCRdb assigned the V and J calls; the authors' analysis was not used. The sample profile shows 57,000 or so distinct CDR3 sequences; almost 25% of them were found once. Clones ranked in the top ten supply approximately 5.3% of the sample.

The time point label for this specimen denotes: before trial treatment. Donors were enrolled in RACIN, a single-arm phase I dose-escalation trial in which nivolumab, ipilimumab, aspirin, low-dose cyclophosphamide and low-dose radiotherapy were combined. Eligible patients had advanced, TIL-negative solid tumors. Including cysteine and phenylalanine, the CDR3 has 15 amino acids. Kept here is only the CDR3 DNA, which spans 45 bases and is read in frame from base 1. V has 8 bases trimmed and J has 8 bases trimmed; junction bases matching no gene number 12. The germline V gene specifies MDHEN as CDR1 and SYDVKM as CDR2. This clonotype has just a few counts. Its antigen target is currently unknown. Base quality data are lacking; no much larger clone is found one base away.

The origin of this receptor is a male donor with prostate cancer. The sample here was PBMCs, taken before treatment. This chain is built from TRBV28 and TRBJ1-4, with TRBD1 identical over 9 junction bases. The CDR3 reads CASSSQGQGHEKLFF. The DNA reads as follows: TGTGCCAGCTCTAGCCAGGGACAGGGTCACGAAAAACTGTTTTTT.